The clone carrying this TCR beta chain was detected a few times. Its target is unknown. These data come from a study of CD8 T cells in ankylosing spondylitis. The study, taken as a whole, reports: Among TCR beta sequences, a motif of eight highly homologous variants appeared characteristic of ankylosing spondylitis blood. Some motif variants were previously reported in reactive arthritis synovial fluid and blood.

The junction had 9 bases not matched to a gene; V was cut back by 5 bases and J by 0 bases. The CDR3 contains 17 residues. Each CDR3 protein gets one entry after TCRdb re-called the 5' RACE reads with MiXCR. The sample includes under 450,000 distinct CDR3 sequences, 20% seen only once; the top ten take around 13%. The rearrangement uses TRBV12-3 or TRBV12-4 and TRBJ2-1; 8 nucleotides line up with TRBD1. Sequenced sample: blood, either unsorted or a sorted T cell fraction (not recorded which). This clonotype was obtained from a male donor with ankylosing spondylitis or in good health (not recorded which). The CDR3 nucleotides are TGTGCCAGCAGTACCCCGGACAGGGCCGGCTCCTACAATGAGCAGTTCTTC. Residues: CASSTPDRAGSYNEQFF.